This TCR beta chain was captured by sequencing in a study of blood T cell repertoires in COVID-19. At the level of the study: The United States, Italy and Spain were the sources of the acute and convalescent COVID-19 samples.

Germline CDR1 and CDR2: SGDLS and YYNGEE. V lost 2 bases to trimming and J lost 5 bases; unmatched junction nucleotides: 13. CDR3 length: 18 residues. Per the study methods: From reference gene primer amplification, estimates of nucleated cell counts were derived. The repertoire was sequenced with immunoSEQ multiplex PCR; TCRdb's copy has only in-frame clones and lacks some. V and J calls and clone size are copied from that table; D and trimming were computed from the DNA. The sample lists about 200,000 clones, roughly 90% occurring once. The clonotype was recovered from a man between 18 and 29 years old with active or convalescent COVID-19. J is TRBJ2-2 and V is TRBV9; 9 bases agree with TRBD2. Sequencing was done on a sample of peripheral blood. Here the CDR3 DNA reads TGTGCCAGCAGCGTTCATTCCAACCACGCGGGAGGGACCGGGGAGCTGTTTTTT. Its translation is CASSVHSNHAGGTGELFF.